This record looks at one T cell receptor (beta chain) sequence and its context. Its target is not known. Possible read error: a much larger clone is one base away. The CDR3 end shows no conserved phenylalanine or tryptophan, and so a read error is likely. The data derive from a study of breast tumors, draining lymph nodes, adjacent tissues. Study-wide results and limits: That most tumor T cells come from lymph nodes remained unproven. Compared with basal-like, luminal-like tumors shared significantly more repertoire with nontumor tissue.

Each CDR3 protein gets one entry after TCRdb re-called the multiplex PCR reads with MiXCR. The top ten hold roughly 2% of the sample, which has some 140,000 distinct CDR3 sequences, about 20% seen once. Samples came from axillary lymph nodes draining the breast cancer. Specimen: axillary lymph node tissue. The sequence was obtained from a female donor with breast cancer. Some clones in this sample may be carry-over from other donors' samples.

The CDR3 protein is CASSIEGQIYGYTS. The CDR3, as DNA: TGTGCCAGTAGTATAGAAGGACAGATATATGGCTACACCTCC. The J gene is TRBJ1-2, the V gene TRBV19; TRBD1 might be the D (6 bases). Germline V lookup: CDR1 LNHDA, CDR2 SQIVND (reference sequence). This CDR3 comprises 14 residues. The V gene lost 0 bases and the J gene lost 5 bases, with 10 bases spanning the gap.